The clone carrying this T cell receptor (beta chain) has just one count. The entry originates in a study of OX40 agonist ivuxolimab in advanced cancers. V lost 1 base, J lost 6 bases, and 7 bases stayed unmatched. CDR1 is SGHVS and CDR2 is FQNEAQ in the germline V gene. CDR3 size: 15 residues. Clones were read by immunoSEQ multiplex PCR, and TCRdb kept only the in-frame ones, dropping some. The table has 70,000 to 80,000 clones, nearly 95% seen once; the top ten hold under 8%. This clonotype originated in an adult with an advanced solid tumor such as melanoma, head and neck, liver or kidney cancer. The chain has TRBV7-8 and TRBJ1-1; 8 bases are a match to TRBD1. The source material was CD4+ or CD8+ T cells sorted from blood, sampled in a trial of the OX40 agonist ivuxolimab. CDR3 DNA sequence: TGTGCCAGCAGCTTAGGACTGCAGGGGGCCTCTGAAGCTTTCTTT. The encoded protein is CASSLGLQGASEAFF.